This T cell receptor (beta chain) originates from a study of memory CD4+ T cells and cytomegalovirus serostatus (dated by TCRdb to about 2019). About the investigation overall: The cohort included around 35 healthy adults from Belgium, of whom 9 were CMV seropositive and roughly 25 were CMV seronegative. CD4+ memory TCRbeta repertoires of a Belgian cohort with known cytomegalovirus serostatus were sequenced in order to replicate a published TCR-based CMV serostatus classifier. Overall study outcomes, separate from this receptor: Among the approximately 160 previously reported CMV-associated TCRbeta sequences, some 69 showed up in the CD4+ memory repertoires, with each one found in between one and five individuals. Only CD4+CD45RO+ memory cells were sequenced, in contrast to the original study, in which naive and memory CD4+ and CD8+ populations were covered. On the Belgian cohort, the classifier built on the original framework reached a median bootstrapped AUC of roughly 0.96, with a 95% CI of 0.76-1.00. For predicting CMV serostatus, the median bootstrapped AUC was approximately 0.95 using the original framework and roughly 0.91 using a US-trained random forest. The results were interpreted as suggesting that the CMV-associated TCR signature is largely present in the CD4+ memory repertoire.

With respect to this clone: It lacks a known antigen. Nothing much larger sits one base from this clone, and base qualities are not available.

Genomic DNA was extracted from sorted cells with the Quick-DNA Microprep Kit. Amplification of TCRbeta DNA was done with the immunoSEQ hsTCRbeta kit, following the protocol from the manufacturer. TCRbeta libraries were sequenced on an Illumina MiSeq instrument. The original methods were these. After out-of-frame sequences were removed, 2,204,828 distinct TCRbeta sequences remained, averaging about 66,813 per individual. Two values were used to score each individual: the count of 150 to 200 previously reported CMV-associated TCRbeta sequences and the total count of productive distinct TCRbeta sequences. A beta-binomial model was reimplemented in Python, and scikit-learn random forests with default parameters were trained on data from the US cohort. Classifier performance on the Belgian cohort was reported as the median AUC with percentile confidence intervals calculated over 10,000 bootstrap iterations. Drawn from immuneACCESS, this table holds only the in-frame rearrangements with V and J called that TCRdb kept. Clones are partly lost; checked studies trace under half to an unresolved V gene and leave the rest unexplained. From that table come the V and J calls and clone size; the DNA was used to work out D and trimming. Across this sample there are about 38,000 clones, with 79% seen only once. The ten largest clones capture about 5.8% of the sample.

As encoded in the germline V gene, CDR1 is KGHSH while CDR2 is LQKENI. V ends up 4 bases short and J 2 bases short, with an unmatched junction base count of 13. The CDR3 covers 18 residues, taking in both the cysteine and the phenylalanine. Only the CDR3 DNA stays, 54 bases, in frame from base 1. Single viable CD3+CD4+CD8-CD45RO+ cells were sorted as memory CD4+ T cells on a FACSAria II. CMV serostatus was assessed using a Roche Elecsys assay, by which serum IgG against CMV pp150, pp28, p38 and p52 was detected. After thawing, total CD4+ T cells were enriched by positive selection with CD4 magnetic microbeads. The samples came from a different study that was designed specifically to examine the CD4+ T cell memory repertoire. Peripheral blood mononuclear cells were isolated and cryopreserved according to standard operating procedures, and serum was stored at -80 degrees C. The staining relied on CD3-PerCP (BW264/56), CD4-APC (RPA-T4), CD45RO-PE (UCHT1) and CD8-Pacific Orange (3B5) antibodies, and Sytox blue was used to exclude non-viable cells.

The sequencing sample was made of memory CD4+ T cells from blood. In this chain, TRBV18 is recombined with TRBJ1-2, and TRBD1 matches 10 of the central bases. This clonotype originated in an adult in good health and CMV-seropositive. The sequence in DNA is TGTGCCAGCTCACGGACCGGGACAGGGGAGGTCAGAAACTATGGCTACACCTTC. It codes for CASSRTGTGEVRNYGYTF.